These T cell receptor beta chains were read from a single sample in a study of blood T cell repertoires in COVID-19. Profiling relied on immunoSEQ multiplex PCR, and the TCRdb table lists in-frame clones only, not all of them. The sample lists 25,000 to 35,000 clones, 78% occurring once. What was sequenced was peripheral blood. The receptor source for this set is a man older than 75 with acute or convalescent COVID-19. CDR3s include the opening cysteine and the closing phenylalanine or tryptophan. The order of the fields is CDR3 protein, V gene, J gene.

CASSKSGGATMEQFF,TRBV2,TRBJ2-1
CASSPRQGKDSPLHF,TRBV18,TRBJ1-6
CAHGASGGARTGELFF,TRBV10-3,TRBJ2-2
CAISDIQETQYF,TRBV10-3,TRBJ2-5
CASSPIDSYNSPLHF,TRBV6-6,TRBJ1-6
CASGFRGFSGANVLTF,TRBV5-5,TRBJ2-6
CASSAGTGSKLFF,TRBV11-2,TRBJ1-4
CSVESSSGANVLTF,TRBV29-1,TRBJ2-6
CASSVGQVAGANVLTF,TRBV9,TRBJ2-6
CASSPIDGGDGYTF,TRBV18,TRBJ1-2
CATQNGFSRDTIYF,TRBV24-1,TRBJ1-3
CASSNLGQGNTGELFF,TRBV21-1,TRBJ2-2
CASSLEGRQRNTEAFF,TRBV7-8,TRBJ1-1
CAISDMGGTGELFF,TRBV10-3,TRBJ2-2
CASSLEGVREKLFF,TRBV5-4,TRBJ1-4
CASNSLSGGASEAFF,TRBV5-4,TRBJ1-1
CASSPATGEYQPQHF,TRBV27,TRBJ1-5
CASSQDLGPDTQYF,TRBV3-1/TRBV3-2,TRBJ2-3
CASRQGAVYGYTF,TRBV7-9,TRBJ1-2
CASRLADNEQFF,TRBV12-3/TRBV12-4,TRBJ2-1
CASSLTPGQGDEQYF,TRBV7-2,TRBJ2-7
CAISVGGGDEQYF,TRBV10-3,TRBJ2-7
CASSRDREDSPLHF,TRBV19,TRBJ1-6
CASRPGTRSSYEQYF,TRBV7-8,TRBJ2-7
CASSRAGPDTQYF,TRBV27,TRBJ2-3
CASSYTLLAGGSYNEQFF,TRBV6-2/TRBV6-3,TRBJ2-1
CASSSLQGLGTNEKLFF,TRBV4-1,TRBJ1-4
CASSPRGGRTEAFF,TRBV9,TRBJ1-1
CASSRTVNTEAFF,TRBV5-1,TRBJ1-1
CSVLKGVTGELFF,TRBV29-1,TRBJ2-2
CASSPTGFSDTQYF,TRBV7-9,TRBJ2-3
CASSLQGQPQHF,TRBV27,TRBJ1-5
CASSEKCKGANTEAFF,TRBV10-1,TRBJ1-1
CASRLAGQGTYEQYF,TRBV5-1,TRBJ2-7
CASSPQGSLGYTF,TRBV9,TRBJ1-2
CSVGQGGVAFF,TRBV29-1,TRBJ1-1
CAISMAPGQGVEETQYF,TRBV10-3,TRBJ2-5
CASNPPTGNYGYTF,TRBV21-1,TRBJ1-2
CATSSGLGTVNEQFF,TRBV15,TRBJ2-1
CASRGEEDGYGYTF,TRBV3-1/TRBV3-2,TRBJ1-2
CASRSGKGYGYTF,TRBV2,TRBJ1-2
CASSLAGGLYEQYF,TRBV27,TRBJ2-7
CASSLVVSYEQYF,TRBV5-6,TRBJ2-7
CASSFRQGALDEQFF,TRBV5-1,TRBJ2-1
CASAKGLTSGANVLTF,TRBV27,TRBJ2-6
CASSLVGQGAAGELFF,TRBV5-1,TRBJ2-2
CASSSTGNTEAFF,TRBV5-1,TRBJ1-1